This T cell receptor beta chain originates from a study of T cell responses to AZD1222 COVID-19 vaccine (dated by TCRdb to the early 2020s). Some background on the complete study: A total of about 250 trial participants underwent TCR sequencing, of whom about 200 had received two doses of AZD1222 and about 25 had received two doses of the MenACWY control vaccine. Enrollment into the trials was organized by age into subgroups of 18-55, 56-69 and 70-plus years, and those subgroups contained about 150, 27 and 61 TCR-sequenced participants, respectively.

The CDR3 regions of human TCRbeta chains were analyzed by immunosequencing. As for how the authors treated the data: TCRs in the repertoires were matched against a reference library of SARS-CoV-2-specific TCRs that had been generated with the MIRA antigen-specificity platform. Breadth was defined as the fraction of unique TCRs that were SARS-CoV-2-associated, and depth was defined as the fraction of total T cells that were SARS-CoV-2-associated. Using the MIRA data, each spike-specific TCR was mapped to the spike region that the TCR reacts to and placed in a CD4 or CD8 class. Log10-transformed breadth and depth values were compared by one-way ANOVA with Sidak's multiple comparisons tests. TCRdb mirrors the immuneACCESS table, restricted to in-frame sequences. Some clones are absent from its copies; in checked studies, under half trace to an unresolved V gene, and the reason for the others is unknown. The V and J calls and clone size are taken from that table; D and trimming were inferred from the DNA. The table for this sample lists 140,000 to 150,000 clones; 92% of them were counted only once. The top ten hold under 3.5% of the sample.

General study outcomes and caveats: Because no day 14 peak-response samples were available, repertoires were characterized only after the peak T cell response. In the small 56-69-year group, the increase in depth fell short of significance, most likely because of low power. Conclusions about previously exposed vaccinees were limited because only six or seven AZD1222 recipients were SARS-CoV-2 seropositive at baseline. Nearly half of unique spike-specific TCRs reportedly recognized epitopes outside regions mutated in the B.1.351 and B.1.1.7 variants. Spike-specific TCR breadth and depth rose significantly after two AZD1222 doses compared with day 0 and with MenACWY recipients. Vaccine-associated CD4 TCRs spanned the whole spike protein, with dominant responses in regions 160-218 and 743-854. Participants were mostly white British, with more females than males. The authors suggested clonal diversity may have been underestimated.

The germline V gene (reference sequence) sets CDR1 to LNHDA and CDR2 to SQIVND. From its cysteine to its phenylalanine, the CDR3 spans 15 amino acids. The only DNA kept is the CDR3, 45 bases in frame from the first base. Trimming removed 5 bases from V and 8 bases from J; the gene matches leave 9 bases unexplained. This specimen's time point label, per the study, means: about 28 days (+/-7) after the second vaccine dose. AZD1222 recipients whose second dose came at about 4 weeks and those whose second dose came at about 12 weeks were combined into one group, since spike-specific TCR depth and breadth did not differ between the two schedules. Samples from vaccinated people were obtained from the UK trials COV001 and COV002, which included a single-blind randomized controlled phase 2/3 trial of AZD1222 (ChAdOx1 nCoV-19) in healthy adults. For TCRbeta chain sequencing, PBMC samples from trial participants were taken at day 0 and at day 28 after the second dose.

Worth noting for this clone: There is no known antigen for this receptor. Per-base quality was not reported, and no clone a single base away is much larger than it.

This sequence uses TRBV19 and TRBJ1-6, with 7 bases matching TRBD1. The TCR sequence derives from an adult who received the AZD1222 COVID-19 vaccine. Here the sequenced sample was peripheral blood, taken 28 days after the second AZD1222 dose. The CDR3 here reads CASSASQGRDSPLHF. The sequenced DNA is TGTGCCAGTAGTGCGTCACAGGGGAGGGATTCACCCCTCCACTTT.